This T cell receptor (beta chain) was recovered during a study of control samples from healthy donors and cancer patients. Some clones are missing from TCRdb's copy, which holds only in-frame ones; the method was immunoSEQ multiplex PCR. The profile shows approximately 89,000 clones, about 84% of them singletons. Only one count was recorded for this clone. Germline V lookup: CDR1 SGHRS, CDR2 YFSETQ. CDR3 length: 13 residues. V lost 3 bases to trimming and J lost 10 bases; unmatched junction nucleotides: 1. The gene calls are TRBV5-1 and TRBJ1-6; 10 positions match TRBD1. The clonotype originates from a woman in her 40s in good health. Sequenced material: blood. The CDR3, as DNA: TGCGCCAGCAGCTCGGGACAGGGGTCACCCCTCCACTTT. It encodes CASSSGQGSPLHF.